What follows are 14 T cell receptor beta chains derived from one specimen sequenced in a study of T-cell memory formation after mild COVID-19. TCRdb recomputed calls from the 5' RACE reads with MiXCR, one row per CDR3 protein. Of roughly 450,000 distinct CDR3 sequences in the sample, about 18% were seen once. The sample taken for sequencing was PBMCs or a T cell subset sorted from them (not recorded which). These receptors originate from an adult woman who had mild COVID-19 (a few samples of this study predate the infection). Cell type and time point are not known.

This clonotype was seen more than once but under ten times. This chain connects TRBV6-5 to TRBJ2-1; 10 bases agree with TRBD2. This CDR3 is built from 17 residues. V shed 6 bases and J 2 bases; nucleotides not matched to a gene: 10. Germline values: CDR1 MNHEY, CDR2 SVGAGI. DNA for the CDR3: TGTGCCAGCAGCTCGGGGACTAGCGCCTATACCTACAATGAGCAGTTCTTC. It codes for CASSSGTSAYTYNEQFF.

The chain has TRBV27 and TRBJ2-1; D is possibly TRBD1 (6 bases). This CDR3 has 16 residues. V was pared by 4 bases and J by 7 bases, with 20 bases between. CDR1 and CDR2 (germline): MNHEY, SMNVEV (reference sequence). The chain's CDR3 is CASSYRPGHARNEQFF. The CDR3 DNA reads TGTGCCAGCAGTTACAGGCCGGGACACGCGCGAAATGAGCAGTTCTTC.

This clonotype was found a few times. The rearrangement links TRBV7-9 to TRBJ2-2, with TRBD2 matching over 8 bases. The V gene end was trimmed by 2 bases and the J gene end by 2 bases; junction bases not matched to a gene: 4. The CDR3 spans 16 residues. From germline, CDR1 is SEHNR and CDR2 FQNEAQ (reference sequence). The chain's CDR3 is CASSLPAGENTGELFF. The CDR3 region has the DNA TGTGCCAGCAGCTTACCAGCGGGAGAAAACACCGGGGAGCTGTTTTTT.

The rearrangement links TRBV12-3 or TRBV12-4 to TRBJ2-1; tentative D call: TRBD2 (7 bases). Trimming shortened V by 6 bases and J by 7 bases, and 22 bases separated the two germline ends. This CDR3 spans 16 amino acids. The CDR3 DNA sequence: TGTGCCAGCAGACGGGTAGGGGGAGGGCTTGGAAATGAGCAGTTCTTC. It is translated as CASRRVGGGLGNEQFF.

This clonotype was counted between two and nine times. The V and J genes are TRBV25-1 and TRBJ1-2, with a tentative D call TRBD1 (6 bases). Germline V CDR1 and CDR2: MGHDK, SYGVNS. With 6 bases removed from V and 6 bases from J, the gap between germline ends came to 11 bases. The CDR3 runs to 12 residues. The CDR3 region is CASSGWGHGYTF. In DNA, the CDR3 is TGTGCCAGCAGCGGTTGGGGGCATGGCTACACCTTC.

V is TRBV19 and J is TRBJ1-1; 8 nucleotides line up with TRBD1. The CDR3 covers 17 residues. Germline CDR1 LNHDA, CDR2 SQIVND (reference sequence). This chain's CDR3 is CASLRDRQQGLNTEAFF. The CDR3 DNA sequence: TGTGCTTCTCTCCGGGACAGGCAGCAGGGGTTGAACACTGAAGCTTTCTTT.

The chain couples TRBV29-1 to TRBJ2-1; 11 bases line up with TRBD1. V gave up 1 base and J gave up 6 bases; unmatched junction bases: 5. Germline values: CDR1 SQVTM, CDR2 ANQGSEA. The length of the CDR3 is 15 residues. The CDR3: CSVEALGQGVNEQFF. The CDR3 coding sequence is TGCAGCGTTGAAGCTTTGGGACAGGGGGTCAATGAGCAGTTCTTC.

This clonotype showed up just a few times. The chain has TRBV13 and TRBJ2-7; TRBD2 matches at 10 bases. Germline CDR1 PRHDT, CDR2 FYEKMQ (reference sequence). Germline trimming cut 9 bases from V and 4 bases from J; bases unmatched to any gene: 9. The CDR3 is 14 amino acids. The CDR3 is CASRKAGGRYEQYF. Written as DNA, the CDR3 is TGTGCCAGTCGGAAAGCGGGAGGGAGGTACGAGCAGTACTTC.

This clonotype has more than one count but fewer than ten. The V call is TRBV7-8, the J call TRBJ1-2; D may be TRBD1 (5 bases). The CDR3 is 14 amino acids. Germline CDR1 reads SGHVS; CDR2 reads FQNEAQ. The V end was cut by 7 bases, the J end by 0 bases, with 12 bases between. CDR3 coding DNA: TGTGCCAGCACCCAAGGGACGGCTAACTATGGCTACACCTTC. Protein: CASTQGTANYGYTF. Combining the CDR3 with reference TRBV7-8 and TRBJ1-2 gives the whole variable domain GAGVSQSPRYKVAKRGQDVALRCDPISGHVSLFWYQQALGQGPEFLTYFQNEAQLDKSGLPSDRFFAERPEGSVSTLKIQRTQQEDSAVYLCASTQGTANYGYTFGSGTRLTVV.

For this clonotype: The DNA is left out, because the CDR3 cannot be placed on it with certainty; the CDR3 is given as TCRdb lists it. The rearrangement links TRBV6-2 or TRBV6-3 to TRBJ2-1; the table's D call, TRBD2, was not checked against the DNA. Germline lookup yields CDR1 MNHEY and CDR2 SVGEGT. The CDR3 has 12 amino acids, counting both end residues. The CDR3 region is CASSVAGGAKFF.

This clonotype was counted a few times. The chain is built from TRBV9 and TRBJ2-1, with D perhaps matching TRBD2 (5 bases). The length of the CDR3 is 14 residues. With 0 bases removed from V and 9 bases from J, the gap between germline ends came to 13 bases. CDR1 and CDR2 (germline): SGDLS, YYNGEE. The CDR3 nucleotides read TGTGCCAGCAGCGTAGCTCCCGGAGAGGGTGAGCAGTTCTTC. Residues: CASSVAPGEGEQFF.

V usage is TRBV12-3 or TRBV12-4 and J usage is TRBJ1-5, with D possibly being TRBD1 (6 bases). This CDR3 is 16 amino acids long. V was cut by 8 bases and J by 2 bases, with 19 bases left in between. The CDR3 DNA follows: TGTGCCAGCGGTGGGGGGGGGCAACGCCGCAATCAGCCCCAGCATTTT. Translation: CASGGGGQRRNQPQHF.

The gene calls are TRBV5-1 and TRBJ2-2; 8 nucleotides match TRBD2. CDR3 length equals 15 residues. Trimming at V came to 5 bases and at J to 3 bases, leaving 6 bases not matched to a gene. Germline-derived CDR1 and CDR2 are SGHRS and YFSETQ. The CDR3 DNA reads TGCGCCAGCAGTGAACGGCGGGAGGACACCGGGGAGCTGTTTTTT. It codes for CASSERREDTGELFF.

CDR3 protein: CASSRPGASGITDTQYF. The DNA for the CDR3 is TGTGCCAGCAGTCGTCCGGGGGCTAGCGGGATCACAGATACGCAGTATTTT. The genes are TRBV12-3 or TRBV12-4 and TRBJ2-3; 9 bases map to TRBD2. There are 17 residues in the CDR3. Germline trimming cut 5 bases from V and 2 bases from J; bases unmatched to any gene: 11.